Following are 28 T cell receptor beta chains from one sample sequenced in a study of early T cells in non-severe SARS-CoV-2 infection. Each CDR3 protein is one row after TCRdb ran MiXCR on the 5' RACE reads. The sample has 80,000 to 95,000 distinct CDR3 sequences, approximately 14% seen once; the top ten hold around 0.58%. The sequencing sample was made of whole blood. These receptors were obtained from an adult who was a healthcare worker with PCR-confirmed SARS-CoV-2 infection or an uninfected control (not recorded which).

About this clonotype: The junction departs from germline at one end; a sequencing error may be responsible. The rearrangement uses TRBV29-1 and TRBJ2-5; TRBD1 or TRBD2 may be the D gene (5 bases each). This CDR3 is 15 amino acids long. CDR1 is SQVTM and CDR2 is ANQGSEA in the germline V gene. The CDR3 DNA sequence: TGCAGCGTTGAAGGACGTGCCGGGGCTAAGGAGACCCTGTACTTC. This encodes CSVEGRAGAKETLYF. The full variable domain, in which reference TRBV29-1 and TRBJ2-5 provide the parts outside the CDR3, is SAVISQKPSRDICQRGTSLTIQCQVDSQVTMMFWYRQQPGQSLTLIATANQGSEATYESGFVIDKFPISRPNLTFSTLTVSNMSPEDSSIYLCSVEGRAGAKETLYFGPGTRLLVL.

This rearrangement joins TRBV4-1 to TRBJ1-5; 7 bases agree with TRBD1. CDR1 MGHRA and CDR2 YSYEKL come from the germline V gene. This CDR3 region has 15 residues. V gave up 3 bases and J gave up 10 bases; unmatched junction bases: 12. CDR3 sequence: CASSHVHQGVEPQHF. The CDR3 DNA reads TGCGCCAGCAGCCACGTTCACCAGGGGGTAGAACCCCAGCATTTT.

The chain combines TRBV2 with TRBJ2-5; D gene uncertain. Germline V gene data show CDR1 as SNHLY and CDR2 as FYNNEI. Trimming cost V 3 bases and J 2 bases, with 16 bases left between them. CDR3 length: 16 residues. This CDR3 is CASSDLSFGSQETQYF. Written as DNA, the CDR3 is TGTGCCAGCAGTGATTTGAGTTTCGGCAGTCAAGAGACCCAGTACTTC.

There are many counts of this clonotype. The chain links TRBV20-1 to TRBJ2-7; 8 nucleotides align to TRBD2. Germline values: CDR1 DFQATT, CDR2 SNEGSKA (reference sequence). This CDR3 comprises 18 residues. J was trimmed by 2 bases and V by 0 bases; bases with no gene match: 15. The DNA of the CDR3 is TGCAGTGCTAGAGACACAATCCCACTAGCGGCGGAGGCCTACGAGCAGTACGTC. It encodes CSARDTIPLAAEAYEQYV.

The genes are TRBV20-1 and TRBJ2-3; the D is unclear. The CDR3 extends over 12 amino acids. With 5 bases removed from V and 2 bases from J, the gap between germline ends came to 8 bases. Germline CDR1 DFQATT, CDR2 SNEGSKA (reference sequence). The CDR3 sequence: CSAVRPTDTQYF. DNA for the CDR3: TGCAGTGCTGTCCGCCCCACAGATACGCAGTATTTT.

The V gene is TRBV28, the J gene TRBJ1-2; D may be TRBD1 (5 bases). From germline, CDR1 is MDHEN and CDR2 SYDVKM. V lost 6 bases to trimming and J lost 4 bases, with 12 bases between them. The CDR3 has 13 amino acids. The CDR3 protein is CASRLNRSYGYTF. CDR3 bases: TGTGCCAGCAGACTAAACAGGAGCTATGGCTACACCTTC.

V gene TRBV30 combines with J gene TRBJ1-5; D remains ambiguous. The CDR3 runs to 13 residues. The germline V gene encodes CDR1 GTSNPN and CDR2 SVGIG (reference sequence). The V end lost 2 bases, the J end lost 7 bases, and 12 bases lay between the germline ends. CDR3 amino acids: CAWSFGKIQPQHF. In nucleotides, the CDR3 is TGTGCCTGGAGTTTTGGAAAAATCCAGCCCCAGCATTTT.

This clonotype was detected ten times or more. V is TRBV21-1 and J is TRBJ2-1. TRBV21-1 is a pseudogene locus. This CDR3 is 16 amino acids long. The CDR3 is CASSKDKGSSYNEQFF. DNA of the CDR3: TGTGCCAGCAGCAAGGATAAGGGTAGCTCCTACAATGAGCAGTTCTTC.

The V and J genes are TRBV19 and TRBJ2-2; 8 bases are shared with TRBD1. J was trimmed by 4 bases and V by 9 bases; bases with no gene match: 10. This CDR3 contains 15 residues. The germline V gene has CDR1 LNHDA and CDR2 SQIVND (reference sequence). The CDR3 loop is CASRPGQGATGELFF. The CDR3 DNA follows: TGTGCCAGCCGCCCCGGACAGGGTGCCACCGGGGAGCTGTTTTTT.

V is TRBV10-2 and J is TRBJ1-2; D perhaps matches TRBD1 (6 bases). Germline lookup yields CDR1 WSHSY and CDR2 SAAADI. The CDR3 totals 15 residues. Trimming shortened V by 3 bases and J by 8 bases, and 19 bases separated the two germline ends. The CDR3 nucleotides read TGCGCCAGCAGTGATTTCTCCCGGGGGGCCAAGGGCTACACCTTC. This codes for CASSDFSRGAKGYTF.

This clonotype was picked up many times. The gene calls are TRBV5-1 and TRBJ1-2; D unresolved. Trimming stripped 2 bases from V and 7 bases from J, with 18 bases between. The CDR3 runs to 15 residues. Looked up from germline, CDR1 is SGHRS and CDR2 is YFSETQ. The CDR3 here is CASSFSTSWEAGYTF. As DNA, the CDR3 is TGCGCCAGCAGCTTTTCGACATCGTGGGAGGCTGGCTACACCTTC.

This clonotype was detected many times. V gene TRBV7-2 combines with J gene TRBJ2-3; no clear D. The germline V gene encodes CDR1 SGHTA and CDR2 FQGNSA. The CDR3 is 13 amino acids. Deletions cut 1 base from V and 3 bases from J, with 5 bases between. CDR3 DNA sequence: TGTGCCAGCAGCTTAGGCAGGACAGATACGCAGTATTTT. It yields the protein CASSLGRTDTQYF.

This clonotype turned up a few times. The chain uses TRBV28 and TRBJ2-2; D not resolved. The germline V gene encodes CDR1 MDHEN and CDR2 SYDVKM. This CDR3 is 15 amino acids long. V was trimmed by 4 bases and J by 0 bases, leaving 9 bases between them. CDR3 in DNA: TGTGCCAGCAGTTCGGCTCCTCCGAACACCGGGGAGCTGTTTTTT. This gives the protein CASSSAPPNTGELFF.

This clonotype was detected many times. The CDR3 region has the DNA TGTGCCAGCAGCTCTCCGGGGGGGCTTAGCACAGATACGCAGTATTTT. This codes for CASSSPGGLSTDTQYF. The rearrangement links TRBV7-6 to TRBJ2-3, with TRBD2 matching over 8 bases. V dropped 4 bases and J dropped 0; count of bases not matched to a gene: 6. The CDR3 is made up of 16 amino acids. The germline V gene encodes CDR1 SGHVS and CDR2 FNYEAQ.

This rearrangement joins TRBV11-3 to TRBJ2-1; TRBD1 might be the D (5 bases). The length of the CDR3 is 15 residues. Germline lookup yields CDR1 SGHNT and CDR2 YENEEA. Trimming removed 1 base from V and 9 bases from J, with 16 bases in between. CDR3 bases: TGTGCCAGCAGCTTAGTGGCAGGGCCCTTGGGTGAGCAGTTCTTC. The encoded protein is CASSLVAGPLGEQFF.

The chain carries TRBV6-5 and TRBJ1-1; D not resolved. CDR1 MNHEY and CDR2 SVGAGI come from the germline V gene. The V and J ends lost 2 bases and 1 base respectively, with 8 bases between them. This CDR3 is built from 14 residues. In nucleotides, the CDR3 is TGTGCCAGCAGTTACCTGCGTGAGAACACTGAAGCTTTCTTT. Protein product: CASSYLRENTEAFF.

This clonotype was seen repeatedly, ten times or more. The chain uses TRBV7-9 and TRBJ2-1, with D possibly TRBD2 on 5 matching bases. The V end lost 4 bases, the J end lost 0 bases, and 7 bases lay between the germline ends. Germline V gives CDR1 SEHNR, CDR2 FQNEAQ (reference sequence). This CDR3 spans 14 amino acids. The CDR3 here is CASSSGNSYNEQFF. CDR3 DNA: TGTGCCAGCAGCTCGGGGAACTCCTACAATGAGCAGTTCTTC.

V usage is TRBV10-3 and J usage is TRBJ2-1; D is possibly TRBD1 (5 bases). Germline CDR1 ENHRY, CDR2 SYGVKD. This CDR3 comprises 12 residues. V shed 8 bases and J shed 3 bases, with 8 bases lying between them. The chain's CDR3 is CAIGTGYNEQFF. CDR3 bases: TGTGCCATCGGAACAGGCTACAATGAGCAGTTCTTC.

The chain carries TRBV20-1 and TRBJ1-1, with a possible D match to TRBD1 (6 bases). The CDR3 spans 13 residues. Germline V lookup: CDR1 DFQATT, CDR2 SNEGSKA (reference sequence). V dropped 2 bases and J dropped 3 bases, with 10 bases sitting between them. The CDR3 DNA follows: TGCAGTGCTAGACAGGGGAGGTACACTGAAGCTTTCTTT. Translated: CSARQGRYTEAFF.

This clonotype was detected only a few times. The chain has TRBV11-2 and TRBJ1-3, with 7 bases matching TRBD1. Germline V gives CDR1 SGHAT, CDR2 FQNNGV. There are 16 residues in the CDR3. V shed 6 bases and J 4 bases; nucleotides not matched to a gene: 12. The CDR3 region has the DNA TGTGCCAGCAGGCCATCCAGAGGGGGCAAGGGAAACACCATATATTTT. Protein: CASRPSRGGKGNTIYF.

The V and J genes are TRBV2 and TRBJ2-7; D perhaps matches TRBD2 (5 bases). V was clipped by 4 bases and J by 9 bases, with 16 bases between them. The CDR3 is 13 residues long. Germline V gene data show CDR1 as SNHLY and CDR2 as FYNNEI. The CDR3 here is CASSAEWGSVQYV. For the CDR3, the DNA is TGTGCCAGCAGTGCAGAGTGGGGTAGCGTGCAGTACGTC.

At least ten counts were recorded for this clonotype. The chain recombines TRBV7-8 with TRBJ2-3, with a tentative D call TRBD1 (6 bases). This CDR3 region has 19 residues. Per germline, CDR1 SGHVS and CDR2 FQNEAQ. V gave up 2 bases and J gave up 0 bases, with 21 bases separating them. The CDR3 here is CASSLLTGLLSESTDTQYF. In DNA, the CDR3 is TGTGCCAGCAGCTTACTGACAGGCCTCTTGTCGGAAAGCACAGATACGCAGTATTTT.

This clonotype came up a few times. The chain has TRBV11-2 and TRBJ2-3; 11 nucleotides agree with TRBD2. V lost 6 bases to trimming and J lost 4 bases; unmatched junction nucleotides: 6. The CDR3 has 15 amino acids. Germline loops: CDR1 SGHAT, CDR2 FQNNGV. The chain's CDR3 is CASSLIAGGADTQYF. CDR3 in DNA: TGTGCCAGCAGTCTTATAGCGGGGGGGGCAGATACGCAGTATTTT.

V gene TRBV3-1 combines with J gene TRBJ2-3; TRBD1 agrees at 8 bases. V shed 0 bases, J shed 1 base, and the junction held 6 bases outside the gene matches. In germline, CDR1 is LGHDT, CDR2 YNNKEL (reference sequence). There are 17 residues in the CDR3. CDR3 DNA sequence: TGTGCCAGCAGCCAAGAGTTTGCGACAGGGGGCACAGATACGCAGTATTTT. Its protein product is CASSQEFATGGTDTQYF.

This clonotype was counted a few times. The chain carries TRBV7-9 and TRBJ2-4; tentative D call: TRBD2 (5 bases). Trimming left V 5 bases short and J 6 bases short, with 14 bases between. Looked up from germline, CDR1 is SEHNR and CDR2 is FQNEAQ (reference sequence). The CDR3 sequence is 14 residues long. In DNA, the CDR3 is TGTGCCAGCAGCGGACCCTTAGGAGGAAACATTCAGTACTTC. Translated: CASSGPLGGNIQYF.

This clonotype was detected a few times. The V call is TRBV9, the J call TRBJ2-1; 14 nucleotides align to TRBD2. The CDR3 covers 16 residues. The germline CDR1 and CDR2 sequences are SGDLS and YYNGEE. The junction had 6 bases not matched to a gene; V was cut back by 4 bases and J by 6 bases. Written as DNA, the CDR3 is TGTGCCAGCAGCAAACAGACTAGCGGGGGGGCCAATGAGCAGTTCTTC. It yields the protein CASSKQTSGGANEQFF.

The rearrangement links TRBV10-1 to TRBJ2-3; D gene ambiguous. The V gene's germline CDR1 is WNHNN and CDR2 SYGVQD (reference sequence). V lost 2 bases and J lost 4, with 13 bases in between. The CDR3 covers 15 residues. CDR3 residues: CASSEKTNLADTQYF. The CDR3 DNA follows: TGCGCCAGCAGTGAGAAGACCAACTTGGCAGATACGCAGTATTTT.

CDR3 residues: CASSFLVGNNEQFF. CDR3 nucleotide sequence: TGTGCCAGCAGTTTTCTGGTAGGAAACAATGAGCAGTTCTTC. The genes are TRBV12-3 or TRBV12-4 and TRBJ2-1, with D hard to call. This CDR3 has 14 amino acids. The germline V and J ends were trimmed by 3 bases and 5 bases, with 11 bases remaining between them.